The sequence of this T cell receptor (beta chain) was determined in a study of T-cell memory formation after mild COVID-19. Remarks on this clonotype: Its antigen is not identified.

In germline, CDR1 is KGHSH, CDR2 LQKENI. The V end was cut by 6 bases, the J end by 7 bases, with 16 bases between. The CDR3 has 14 residues. Via MiXCR, TCRdb re-called the 5' RACE reads, giving one row per CDR3 protein. The sample includes 280,000 or so distinct CDR3 sequences, 7.5% to 9.5% of them seen just once. Study-wide findings and caveats: Chiefly within CM and EM were the contracting CD4+ clones; CD8+ ones were within EMRA.

This TCR was recovered from a man aged 18 to 30 who had mild COVID-19 (a few samples of this study predate the infection). Cell type and time point are not known. The sample consisted of PBMCs or a T cell subset sorted from them (not recorded which). This chain uses TRBV18 with TRBJ2-4; a possible D gene is TRBD1 (6 bases). The CDR3: CASSAGTRGNIQYF. The CDR3 nucleotides are TGTGCCAGCTCTGCCGGGACAAGGGGCAACATTCAGTACTTC.